A single sample is the source of the 21 T cell receptor beta chains below, sequenced in a study of blood T cell repertoires in COVID-19. Generated by immunoSEQ multiplex PCR, the TCRdb table keeps only in-frame clones and is missing some. The sample includes about 260,000 clones, 84% of them seen just once. The specimen was PBMCs or T cells enriched from blood (not recorded which). Every receptor here comes from a man aged 25-45 years with acute COVID-19.

This clone came up a few times. The chain carries TRBV2 and TRBJ2-7; the D is unclear. The V end lost 3 bases, the J end lost 2 bases, and 5 bases lay between the germline ends. Germline values: CDR1 SNHLY, CDR2 FYNNEI. The CDR3 has 12 residues. In DNA form, the CDR3 reads TGTGCCAGCAGTGACCCCACCTACGAGCAGTACGTC. It specifies CASSDPTYEQYV.

This chain connects TRBV11-3 to TRBJ2-1, with a weak D call TRBD2 (5 bases). CDR3 length equals 11 residues. V was clipped by 4 bases and J by 9 bases, with 7 bases between them. Germline V gives CDR1 SGHNT, CDR2 YENEEA. The CDR3 region is CASSSGVEQFF. The CDR3 region has the DNA TGTGCCAGCAGCTCCGGGGTTGAGCAGTTCTTC. Filled out from reference TRBV11-3 and TRBJ2-1, the complete variable domain reads EAGVVQSPRYKIIEKKQPVAFWCNPISGHNTLYWYLQNLGQGPELLIRYENEEAVDDSQLPKDRFSAERLKGVDSTLKIQPAELGDSAVYLCASSSGVEQFFGPGTRLTVL.

This clone was detected only once. The same CDR3 can be traced to other DNA sequences in this sample. The chain is built from TRBV7-3 and TRBJ1-1; D is perhaps TRBD1 (5 bases). Trimming pared 2 bases from V and 1 base from J, leaving 5 bases between. CDR1 is SGHTA and CDR2 is FQGTGA in the germline V gene. This CDR3 spans 13 amino acids. CDR3 nucleotides: TGTGCCAGCAGCTTACAGGGGAACACTGAAGCTTTCTTT. This gives the protein CASSLQGNTEAFF.

This clone has more than one count but fewer than ten. This chain joins TRBV12-3 or TRBV12-4 and TRBJ2-5; a weak D match, TRBD1 (6 bases). The germline V and J ends were trimmed by 3 bases and 7 bases, with 12 bases remaining between them. This CDR3 is 13 amino acids long. The CDR3, as DNA: TGTGCCAGCAGTTTGAACAGGGCTGGGACCCAGTACTTC. Protein sequence: CASSLNRAGTQYF.

The genes are TRBV4-1 and TRBJ1-4; D may be TRBD1 (5 bases). V gave up 3 bases and J gave up 5 bases, with 13 bases separating them. Germline values: CDR1 MGHRA, CDR2 YSYEKL. There are 15 residues in the CDR3. CDR3 bases: TGCGCCAGCAGCCAGAGGACACTAGCAAATGAAAAACTGTTTTTT. The encoded protein is CASSQRTLANEKLFF.

The V gene is TRBV25-1, the J gene TRBJ1-4; no firm D call. V was clipped by 10 bases and J by 5 bases, with 11 bases between them. The CDR3 runs to 12 residues. Germline V lookup: CDR1 MGHDK, CDR2 SYGVNS. DNA of the CDR3: TGTGCCACCTCCCCGGTGAATGAAAAACTGTTTTTT. It specifies CATSPVNEKLFF.

The chain uses TRBV25-1 and TRBJ2-5; D may be TRBD2 (5 bases). The V end lost 7 bases, the J end lost 3 bases, and 12 bases lay between the germline ends. Germline lookup yields CDR1 MGHDK and CDR2 SYGVNS. This CDR3 has 13 residues. This chain's CDR3 is CASTHRGKETQYF. As DNA, the CDR3 is TGTGCCAGCACCCACCGGGGTAAAGAGACCCAGTACTTC.

The J gene is TRBJ2-4, the V gene TRBV7-2; D call uncertain. The CDR3 extends over 19 amino acids. Germline V gives CDR1 SGHTA, CDR2 FQGNSA. Trimming left V 5 bases short and J 3 bases short, with 26 bases between. The CDR3 protein is CASSPRPLSQRSFKNIQYF. The CDR3 DNA sequence: TGTGCCAGCAGCCCACGACCACTTAGCCAGAGAAGCTTCAAAAACATTCAGTACTTC.

The genes are TRBV9 and TRBJ2-3; possibly TRBD1 for D (6 bases). Germline CDR1 and CDR2: SGDLS and YYNGEE. This CDR3 contains 14 residues. V lost 0 bases and J lost 4, with 9 bases in between. DNA for the CDR3: TGTGCCAGCAGCGTAGCAGGGGCCGCAGATACGCAGTATTTT. This encodes CASSVAGAADTQYF.

CDR3 DNA sequence: TGTGCCAGCAGTGCCAGGGGCATCAATCAGCCCCAGCATTTT. This encodes CASSARGINQPQHF. The V gene is TRBV25-1, the J gene TRBJ1-5, with TRBD1 as a possible D gene (6 bases). The CDR3 runs to 14 residues. V was trimmed by 4 bases and J by 3 bases, leaving 10 bases between them. Germline V gene lookup returns CDR1 MGHDK and CDR2 SYGVNS.

The V and J genes are TRBV6-1 and TRBJ2-1; a possible D gene is TRBD2 (6 bases). The CDR3 totals 16 residues. Germline V gene lookup returns CDR1 MNHNS and CDR2 SASEGT. V lost 3 bases and J lost 0, with 12 bases in between. The CDR3 spells CASSEVAESSYNEQFF. CDR3 bases: TGTGCCAGCAGTGAGGTAGCGGAGAGCTCCTACAATGAGCAGTTCTTC.

As concerns this clone: A read error may produce the germline difference seen at one junction end. The rearrangement joins TRBV5-1 to TRBJ2-2; D remains ambiguous. Per germline, CDR1 SGHRS and CDR2 YFSETQ. The CDR3 contains 15 residues. CDR3: CASSFLVSNTGELFF. CDR3 DNA: TGTGCCAGCAGCTTTCTCGTCTCGAACACCGGGGAGCTGTTTTTT.

V gene TRBV7-9 combines with J gene TRBJ1-2; D is uncertain. V lost 1 base and J 4 bases, leaving 10 bases between the germline ends. CDR3 length: 14 residues. Germline CDR1 SEHNR, CDR2 FQNEAQ (reference sequence). The chain's CDR3 is CASSLDGSAYGYTF. DNA for the CDR3: TGTGCCAGCAGCTTAGACGGGTCAGCCTATGGCTACACCTTC.

This rearrangement joins TRBV2 to TRBJ1-4, with D hard to call. This CDR3 contains 14 residues. The V and J ends lost 10 bases and 0 bases respectively, with 12 bases between them. The V gene's germline CDR1 is SNHLY and CDR2 FYNNEI. CDR3 protein: CATTRQTTNEKLFF. Here the CDR3 DNA reads TGTGCCACCACCAGGCAAACAACTAATGAAAAACTGTTTTTT.

This clone occurred a few times. The V call is TRBV4-3, the J call TRBJ2-1; the match to TRBD2 covers 9 bases. The V gene end was trimmed by 1 base and the J gene end by 6 bases; junction bases not matched to a gene: 7. The CDR3 loop spans 16 amino acids. Germline values: CDR1 LGHNA, CDR2 YSLEER. CDR3: CASSQGVAGEGNEQFF. The CDR3 DNA reads TGCGCCAGCAGCCAAGGGGTAGCGGGAGAAGGCAATGAGCAGTTCTTC.

The V gene is TRBV5-4, the J gene TRBJ2-5; 8 bases align to TRBD1. The germline V gene encodes CDR1 SGHNT and CDR2 YYREEE (reference sequence). The CDR3 runs to 13 residues. V lost 2 bases and J lost 4; bases outside the gene matches: 1. The CDR3 reads CASSFDRGETQYF. The DNA for the CDR3 is TGTGCCAGCAGCTTCGACAGGGGAGAGACCCAGTACTTC.

The rearrangement uses TRBV12-3 or TRBV12-4 and TRBJ2-3; TRBD1 is a possible D gene (6 bases). Deletions cut 7 bases from V and 6 bases from J, with 14 bases between. The CDR3 totals 13 residues. CDR3 sequence reads: CASTKTGGDTQYF. CDR3 bases: TGTGCCAGCACCAAGACAGGTGGGGATACGCAGTATTTT.

The chain couples TRBV7-2 to TRBJ1-4, with 9 bases matching TRBD1. Germline CDR1 is SGHTA and CDR2 is FQGNSA. The CDR3 runs 14 residues. V lost 6 bases to trimming and J lost 4 bases; unmatched junction nucleotides: 3. CDR3 in amino acids: CASRPGQGNEKLFF. The CDR3 DNA is TGTGCCAGCAGACCGGGACAGGGTAATGAAAAACTGTTTTTT.

This rearrangement joins TRBV4-3 to TRBJ2-1; 11 positions match TRBD1. The CDR3 length is 16 residues. Germline lookup yields CDR1 LGHNA and CDR2 YSLEER. V gave up 0 bases and J gave up 9 bases; unmatched junction bases: 7. The CDR3 coding sequence is TGCGCCAGCAGCCAAGAGGGGACAGGGGGTTTGACTGAGCAGTTCTTC. Protein product: CASSQEGTGGLTEQFF.

The chain carries TRBV7-2 and TRBJ1-5; D perhaps matches TRBD1 (5 bases). Germline V CDR1 and CDR2: SGHTA, FQGNSA. Trimming stripped 1 base from V and 2 bases from J, with 12 bases between. The CDR3 is 16 residues long. DNA for the CDR3: TGTGCCAGCAGCTTAGGGGGGGATTGGCGCAATCAGCCCCAGCATTTT. It is translated as CASSLGGDWRNQPQHF.

The chain joins TRBV19 to TRBJ1-5; D may be TRBD1 (5 bases). Germline V gene lookup returns CDR1 LNHDA and CDR2 SQIVND (reference sequence). V lost 6 bases and J 2 bases, leaving 29 bases between the germline ends. This CDR3 has 20 amino acids. The CDR3 DNA sequence: TGTGCCAGTAGCACCAGGGCCCCCGTATACGCAATCGAGGGCAATCAGCCCCAGCATTTT. The encoded protein is CASSTRAPVYAIEGNQPQHF.